These 10 T cell receptor beta chains were sequenced from one sample in a study of blood T cells in healthy people across ages. The second PCR ran roughly 6 to 11 cycles with a sample-barcoded 5' primer and J-beta primers. MiXCR, run by TCRdb on the 5' RACE reads, gives a single entry per CDR3 protein. Of over 1.5 million distinct CDR3 sequences in the sample, around half are singletons; the top ten hold more than 2%. Sequencing used blood. These receptors originate from a woman in her 40s in good health.

The genes are TRBV6-5 and TRBJ2-1; 13 bases are a match to TRBD2. This CDR3 spans 16 amino acids. V trimming: 6 bases; J trimming: 7 bases; junction bases outside the gene matches: 9. CDR1 is MNHEY and CDR2 is SVGAGI in the germline V gene. The CDR3 nucleotides read TGTGCCAGCAGCCGGGGACTAGCGGGGACGTTTAATGAGCAGTTCTTC. Translation gives CASSRGLAGTFNEQFF.

The chain uses TRBV18 and TRBJ2-3; TRBD1 matches at 10 bases. J lost 1 base, V lost 2 bases, and 6 bases had no gene match. The CDR3 sequence is 17 residues long. CDR1 and CDR2 (germline): KGHSH, LQKENI. The CDR3 coding sequence is TGTGCCAGCTCACCAGGGGGACAGGGGACGTGCACAGATACGCAGTATTTT. Protein sequence: CASSPGGQGTCTDTQYF.

This chain joins TRBV10-3 and TRBJ2-7; TRBD2 matches at 10 bases. CDR1 and CDR2 (germline): ENHRY, SYGVKD. The V and J ends lost 3 bases and 1 base, in that order; junction bases with no gene match: 9. This CDR3 has 17 amino acids. The CDR3 nucleotides are TGTGCCATCAGTGATCCGCCTAGCGGGGGATTTTCCTACGAGCAGTACTTC. Its translation: CAISDPPSGGFSYEQYF.

This clonotype came up a few times. The genes are TRBV4-1 and TRBJ2-5; 9 bases match TRBD1. This CDR3 is 16 amino acids long. Trimming at V came to 4 bases and at J to 1 base, leaving 7 bases not matched to a gene. The germline gives CDR1 MGHRA, CDR2 YSYEKL. The CDR3 reads CASSRGTGLIQETQYF. In DNA form, the CDR3 reads TGCGCCAGCAGCCGTGGGACAGGGCTTATCCAAGAGACCCAGTACTTC.

CDR3 DNA: TGTGCCAGCAGCCTAGACAGGCCCTCCTATAATTCACCCCTCCACTTT. Protein: CASSLDRPSYNSPLHF. The rearrangement joins TRBV7-9 to TRBJ1-6, with D tentatively TRBD1 (6 bases). Germline CDR1 and CDR2: SEHNR and FQNEAQ (reference sequence). The CDR3 has 16 residues. Deletions cut 5 bases from V and 0 bases from J, with 11 bases between. The full variable domain, in which reference TRBV7-9 and TRBJ1-6 provide the parts outside the CDR3, is DTGVSQNPRHKITKRGQNVTFRCDPISEHNRLYWYRQTLGQGPEFLTYFQNEAQLEKSRLLSDRFSAERPKGSFSTLEIQRTEQGDSAMYLCASSLDRPSYNSPLHFGNGTRLTVT.

The chain carries TRBV6-6 and TRBJ2-3; a weak D match, TRBD2 (6 bases). Germline V gene sequence: CDR1 MNHNY, CDR2 SVGAGI (reference sequence). V was pared by 0 bases and J by 0 bases, with 13 bases between. The CDR3 has 17 amino acids. For the CDR3, the DNA is TGTGCCAGCAGTTACTCGGCCTCTAGCGTTAGCACAGATACGCAGTATTTT. Its translation: CASSYSASSVSTDTQYF.

This clonotype appeared a single time. This chain joins TRBV12-3 or TRBV12-4 and TRBJ1-4; 8 nucleotides match TRBD1. The CDR3 totals 14 residues. Trimming removed 4 bases from V and 8 bases from J; junction bases left unmatched: 6. CDR3 in amino acids: CASSSGGNKEKLFF. The CDR3, as DNA: TGTGCCAGCAGTTCAGGGGGCAATAAGGAAAAACTGTTTTTT.

This clonotype was counted a single time. The rearrangement links TRBV9 to TRBJ1-2, with 8 nucleotides matching TRBD1. V lost 0 bases to trimming and J lost 4 bases; unmatched junction nucleotides: 5. This CDR3 comprises 15 residues. Germline assignment: CDR1 SGDLS and CDR2 YYNGEE. CDR3 sequence (DNA): TGTGCCAGCAGCGTAGGGGCAGGGGGCGTCTATGGCTACACCTTC. Encoded protein: CASSVGAGGVYGYTF.

This clonotype was observed a single time. This chain uses TRBV20-1 with TRBJ2-1; maybe TRBD2 (6 bases). The germline gives CDR1 DFQATT, CDR2 SNEGSKA (reference sequence). This CDR3 has 15 amino acids. Trimming removed 1 base at V and 3 bases at J, with 13 bases between. The CDR3 here is CSARGPGRDYNEQFF. The DNA of the CDR3 is TGCAGTGCTAGAGGACCGGGGCGGGACTACAATGAGCAGTTCTTC.

In this sample, this clonotype turned up a few times. The chain combines TRBV12-3 or TRBV12-4 with TRBJ2-5, with D perhaps TRBD2 (5 bases). This CDR3 is built from 18 residues. Trimming took 2 bases from V and 5 from J, leaving 24 bases between them. The DNA for the CDR3 is TGTGCCAGCAGTTTATCCAACCGAGTAGGAGAAACGGGGGAGACCCAGTACTTC. Translation: CASSLSNRVGETGETQYF.